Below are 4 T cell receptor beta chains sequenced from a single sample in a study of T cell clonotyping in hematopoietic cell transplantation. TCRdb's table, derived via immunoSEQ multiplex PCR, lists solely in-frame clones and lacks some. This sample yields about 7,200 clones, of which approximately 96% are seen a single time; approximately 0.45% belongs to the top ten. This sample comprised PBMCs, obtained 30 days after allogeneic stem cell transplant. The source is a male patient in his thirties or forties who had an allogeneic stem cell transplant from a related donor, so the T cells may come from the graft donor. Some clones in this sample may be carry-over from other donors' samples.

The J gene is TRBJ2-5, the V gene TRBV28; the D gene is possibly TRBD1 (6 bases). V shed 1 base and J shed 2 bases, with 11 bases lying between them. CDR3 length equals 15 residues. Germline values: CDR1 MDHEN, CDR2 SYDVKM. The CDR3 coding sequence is TGTGCCAGCAGTTTATTCCAGGGGAAGCAAGAGACCCAGTACTTC. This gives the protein CASSLFQGKQETQYF.

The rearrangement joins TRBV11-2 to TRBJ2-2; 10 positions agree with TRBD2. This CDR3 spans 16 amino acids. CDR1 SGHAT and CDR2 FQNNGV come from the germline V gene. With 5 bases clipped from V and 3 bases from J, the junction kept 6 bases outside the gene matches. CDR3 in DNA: TGTGCCAGCAGCCCGCGCCTAGCGGGAGACACCGGGGAGCTGTTTTTT. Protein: CASSPRLAGDTGELFF.

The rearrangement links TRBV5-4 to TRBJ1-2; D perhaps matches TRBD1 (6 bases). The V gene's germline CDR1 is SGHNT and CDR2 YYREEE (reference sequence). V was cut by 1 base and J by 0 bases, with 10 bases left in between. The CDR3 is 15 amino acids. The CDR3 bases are TGTGCCAGCAGCTTGTTTACAGGGTCTAACTATGGCTACACCTTC. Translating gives CASSLFTGSNYGYTF.

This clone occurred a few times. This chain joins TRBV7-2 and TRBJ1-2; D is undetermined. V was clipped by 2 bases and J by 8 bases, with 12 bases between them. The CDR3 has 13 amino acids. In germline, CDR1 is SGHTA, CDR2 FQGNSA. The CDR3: CASSLMRAGGYTF. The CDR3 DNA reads TGTGCCAGCAGCTTAATGCGGGCCGGGGGCTACACCTTC.